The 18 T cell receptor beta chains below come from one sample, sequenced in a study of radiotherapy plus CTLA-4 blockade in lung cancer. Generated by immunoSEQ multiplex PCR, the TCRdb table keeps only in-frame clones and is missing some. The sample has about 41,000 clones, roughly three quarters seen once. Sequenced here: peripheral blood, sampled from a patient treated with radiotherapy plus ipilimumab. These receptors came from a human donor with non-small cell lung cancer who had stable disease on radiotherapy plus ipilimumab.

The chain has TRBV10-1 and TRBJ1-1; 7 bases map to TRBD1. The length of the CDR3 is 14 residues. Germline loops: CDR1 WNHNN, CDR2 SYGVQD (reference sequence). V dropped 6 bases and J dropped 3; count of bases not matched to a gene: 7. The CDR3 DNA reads TGCGCCAGCAGACCGACAGGGCTGGACACTGAAGCTTTCTTT. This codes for CASRPTGLDTEAFF.

CDR3: CASSLHRGQVDTEAFF. In nucleotides, the CDR3 is TGTGCCAGCAGCTTACACAGGGGGCAGGTTGACACTGAAGCTTTCTTT. The V call is TRBV7-9, the J call TRBJ1-1; 9 bases fit TRBD1. Germline loops: CDR1 SEHNR, CDR2 FQNEAQ (reference sequence). The CDR3 sequence is 16 residues long. The junction had 7 bases not matched to a gene; V was cut back by 2 bases and J by 3 bases.

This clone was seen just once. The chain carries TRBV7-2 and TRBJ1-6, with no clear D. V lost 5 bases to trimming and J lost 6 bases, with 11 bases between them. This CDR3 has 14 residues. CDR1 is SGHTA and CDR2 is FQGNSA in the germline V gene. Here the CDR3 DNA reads TGTGCCAGCAGCGCGGGCCAACCTAATTCACCCCTCCACTTT. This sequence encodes CASSAGQPNSPLHF.

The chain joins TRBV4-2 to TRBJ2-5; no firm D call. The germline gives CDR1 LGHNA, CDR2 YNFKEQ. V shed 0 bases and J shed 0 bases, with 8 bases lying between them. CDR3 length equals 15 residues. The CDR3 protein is CASSQEEMYQETQYF. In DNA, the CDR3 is TGTGCCAGCAGCCAAGAGGAAATGTACCAAGAGACCCAGTACTTC.

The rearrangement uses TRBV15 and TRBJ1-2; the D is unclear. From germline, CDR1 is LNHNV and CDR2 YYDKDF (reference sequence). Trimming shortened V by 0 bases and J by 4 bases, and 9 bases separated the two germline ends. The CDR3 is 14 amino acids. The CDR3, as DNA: TGTGCCACCAGCAGAGATCAGGCGCTCTATGGCTACACCTTC. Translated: CATSRDQALYGYTF.

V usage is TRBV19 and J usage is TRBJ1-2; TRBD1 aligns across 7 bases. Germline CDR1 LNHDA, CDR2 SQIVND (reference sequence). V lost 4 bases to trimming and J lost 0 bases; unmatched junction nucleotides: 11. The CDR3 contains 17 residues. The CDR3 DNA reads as TGTGCCAGTAGTACTCACAATACAGGGACAGCTAACTATGGCTACACCTTC. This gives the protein CASSTHNTGTANYGYTF.

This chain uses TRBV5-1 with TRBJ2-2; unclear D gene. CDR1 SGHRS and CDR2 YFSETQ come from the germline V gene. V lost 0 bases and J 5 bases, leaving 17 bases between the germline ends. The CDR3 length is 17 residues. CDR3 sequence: CASSLASSLQSTGELFF. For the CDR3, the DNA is TGCGCCAGCAGCTTGGCTTCTTCACTCCAGTCAACCGGGGAGCTGTTTTTT.

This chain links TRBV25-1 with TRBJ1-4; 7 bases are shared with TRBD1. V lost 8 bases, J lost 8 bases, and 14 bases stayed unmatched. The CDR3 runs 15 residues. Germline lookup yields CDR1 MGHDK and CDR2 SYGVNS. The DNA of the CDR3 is TGTGCCAGCGCCAAACAGGGGTCCCTAGGGGAAAAACTGTTTTTT. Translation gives CASAKQGSLGEKLFF.

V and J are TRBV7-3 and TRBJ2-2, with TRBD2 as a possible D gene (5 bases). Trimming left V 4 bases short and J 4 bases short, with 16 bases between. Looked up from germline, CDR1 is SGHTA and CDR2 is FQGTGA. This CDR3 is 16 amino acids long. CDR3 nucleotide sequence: TGTGCCAGCAGCTCCTTCCTCGGGGTCGGCACCGGGGAGCTGTTTTTT. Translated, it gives CASSSFLGVGTGELFF.

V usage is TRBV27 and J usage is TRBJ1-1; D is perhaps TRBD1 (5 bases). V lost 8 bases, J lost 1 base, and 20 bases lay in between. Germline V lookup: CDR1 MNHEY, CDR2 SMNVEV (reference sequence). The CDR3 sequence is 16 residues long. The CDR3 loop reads CASQYSPERGNTEAFF. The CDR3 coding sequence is TGTGCCAGCCAGTACAGCCCAGAAAGGGGGAACACTGAAGCTTTCTTT.

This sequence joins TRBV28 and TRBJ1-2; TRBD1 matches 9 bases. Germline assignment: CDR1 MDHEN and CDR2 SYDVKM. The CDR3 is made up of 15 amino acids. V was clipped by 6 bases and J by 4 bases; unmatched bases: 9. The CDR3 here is CASRTTGTGPYGYTF. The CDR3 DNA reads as TGTGCCAGCAGGACAACCGGGACAGGGCCCTATGGCTACACCTTC.

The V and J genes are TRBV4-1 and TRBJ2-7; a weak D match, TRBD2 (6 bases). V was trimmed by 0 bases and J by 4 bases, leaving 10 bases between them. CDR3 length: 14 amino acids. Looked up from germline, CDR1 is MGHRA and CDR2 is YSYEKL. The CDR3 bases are TGCGCCAGCAGCCAAGATCATAGCGGTTACGAGCAGTACTTC. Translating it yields CASSQDHSGYEQYF.

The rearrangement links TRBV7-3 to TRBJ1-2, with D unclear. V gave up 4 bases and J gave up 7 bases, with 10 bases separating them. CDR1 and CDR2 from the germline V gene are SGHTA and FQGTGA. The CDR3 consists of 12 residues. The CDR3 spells CASSSDGFGYTF. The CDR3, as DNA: TGTGCCAGCAGCTCAGACGGTTTTGGCTACACCTTC.

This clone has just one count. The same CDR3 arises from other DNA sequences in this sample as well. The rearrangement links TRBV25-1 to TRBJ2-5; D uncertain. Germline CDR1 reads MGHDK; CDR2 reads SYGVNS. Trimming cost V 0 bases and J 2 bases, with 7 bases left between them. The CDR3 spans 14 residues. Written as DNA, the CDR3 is TGTGCCAGCAGTGAATATAAGGGTCAAGAGACCCAGTACTTC. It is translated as CASSEYKGQETQYF. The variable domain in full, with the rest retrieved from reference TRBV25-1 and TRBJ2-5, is EADIYQTPRYLVIGTGKKITLECSQTMGHDKMYWYQQDPGMELHLIHYSYGVNSTEKGDLSSESTVSRIRTEHFPLTLESARPSHTSQYLCASSEYKGQETQYFGPGTRLLVL.

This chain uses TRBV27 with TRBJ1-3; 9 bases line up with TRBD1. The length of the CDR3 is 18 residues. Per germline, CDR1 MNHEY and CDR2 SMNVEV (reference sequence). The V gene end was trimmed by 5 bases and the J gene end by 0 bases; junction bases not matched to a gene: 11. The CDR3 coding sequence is TGTGCCAGCAGTCCGGGACAGGGACGAGGGGTCTCTGGAAACACCATATATTTT. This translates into CASSPGQGRGVSGNTIYF.

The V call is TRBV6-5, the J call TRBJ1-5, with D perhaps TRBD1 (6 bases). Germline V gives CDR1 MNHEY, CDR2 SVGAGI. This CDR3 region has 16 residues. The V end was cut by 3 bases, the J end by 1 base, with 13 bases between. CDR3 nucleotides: TGTGCCAGCAGTTATTCGGGGGCTTTAAGCAATCAGCCCCAGCATTTT. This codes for CASSYSGALSNQPQHF.

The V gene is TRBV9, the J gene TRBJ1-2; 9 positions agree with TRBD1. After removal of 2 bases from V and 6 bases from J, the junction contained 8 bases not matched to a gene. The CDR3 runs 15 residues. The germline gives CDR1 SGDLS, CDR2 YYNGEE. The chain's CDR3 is CASSVAGTGQNGYTF. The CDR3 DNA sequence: TGTGCCAGCAGCGTCGCCGGGACAGGGCAGAATGGCTACACCTTC.

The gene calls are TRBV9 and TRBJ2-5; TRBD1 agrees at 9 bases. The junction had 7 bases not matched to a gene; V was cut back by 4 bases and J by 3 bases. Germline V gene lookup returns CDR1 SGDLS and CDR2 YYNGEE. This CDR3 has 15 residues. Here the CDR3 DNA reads TGTGCCAGCAGCCCGGACAGGGGCAGGGAAGAGACCCAGTACTTC. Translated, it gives CASSPDRGREETQYF.